By share, the clone carrying this TCR beta chain counts as medium-sized. Its target is not known. A single record per CDR3 protein comes from TCRdb applying MiXCR to the reads. The sample holds some 7,700 distinct CDR3 sequences; about a sixth are singletons and the top ten take less than 2%. This sample is drawn from a study of liver allograft versus peripheral blood T cells. Study background: In transplanted livers, T cell receptor repertoires were compared with those found in the recipients' peripheral blood. Overall study findings and caveats: Liver allograft T cell receptor repertoires were reported to differ from peripheral blood repertoires.

Germline V gene data show CDR1 as KGHSH and CDR2 as LQKENI. The V segment lost 0 bases and the J segment 10 bases; nucleotides outside the gene matches: 6. The CDR3 is 14 amino acids. This clonotype was sampled from a human patient who had a liver transplant. The graft donor may have given rise to some T cells. The J gene is TRBJ1-2, the V gene TRBV18; TRBD1 agrees at 9 bases. CDR3 nucleotide sequence: TGTGCCAGCTCACCACCCGGGACAGGGAATTACTACACCTTC. Translating it yields CASSPPGTGNYYTF.